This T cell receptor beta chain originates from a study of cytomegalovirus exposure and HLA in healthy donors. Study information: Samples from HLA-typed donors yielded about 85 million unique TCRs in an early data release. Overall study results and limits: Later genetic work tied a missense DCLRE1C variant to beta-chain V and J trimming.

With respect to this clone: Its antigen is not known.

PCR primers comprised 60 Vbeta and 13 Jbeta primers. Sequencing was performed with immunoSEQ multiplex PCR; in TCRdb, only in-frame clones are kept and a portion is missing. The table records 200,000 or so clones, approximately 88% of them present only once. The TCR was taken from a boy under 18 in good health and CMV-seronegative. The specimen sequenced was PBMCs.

The CDR3 DNA follows: TGCGCCAGCAGCCAACTACCGTTTGGAAACACCATATATTTT. This encodes CASSQLPFGNTIYF. The J gene is TRBJ1-3, the V gene TRBV4-1; no reliable D call. Germline CDR1 is MGHRA and CDR2 is YSYEKL. The CDR3 is 14 residues long. The V gene lost 2 bases and the J gene lost 3 bases, with 8 bases spanning the gap.